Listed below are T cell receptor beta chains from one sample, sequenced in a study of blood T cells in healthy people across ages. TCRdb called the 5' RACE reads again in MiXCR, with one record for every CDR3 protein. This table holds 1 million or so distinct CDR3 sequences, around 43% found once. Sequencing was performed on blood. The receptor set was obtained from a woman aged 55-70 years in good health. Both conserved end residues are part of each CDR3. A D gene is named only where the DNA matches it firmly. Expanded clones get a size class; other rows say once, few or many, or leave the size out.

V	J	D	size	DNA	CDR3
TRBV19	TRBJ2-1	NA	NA	TGTGCCAGTAGTAAACTAGAAATCCCCTACAATGAGCAGTTCTTC	CASSKLEIPYNEQFF
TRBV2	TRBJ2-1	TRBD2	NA	TGTGCCAGCAGGTCCGGGACTAGCGGGGCCCGTGAGCAGTTCTTC	CASRSGTSGAREQFF
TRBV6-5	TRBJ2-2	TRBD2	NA	TGTGCCAGCAGTTTCTCGACTAGCGCCACCGGGGAGCTGTTTTTT	CASSFSTSATGELFF
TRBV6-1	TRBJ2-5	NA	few	TGTGCCAGCAGTGAAGGGACGCCCAGGGGGACCCAGTACTTC	CASSEGTPRGTQYF
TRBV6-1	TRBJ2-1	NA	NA	TGTGCCAGCAGCGAAACCGGACTGAACAATGAGCAGTTCTTC	CASSETGLNNEQFF
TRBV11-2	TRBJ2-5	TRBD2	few	TGTGCCAGCAGCGGTCTTATGACTAGCGGGAGAAAGACCCAGTACTTC	CASSGLMTSGRKTQYF
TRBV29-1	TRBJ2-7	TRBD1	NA	TGCAGCGTTGAACAGCCAGGGGGCCTAGACGAGCAGTACTTC	CSVEQPGGLDEQYF
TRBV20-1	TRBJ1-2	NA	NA	TGCAGTGCAGCCCAACCGGGTCGTATTTATGGCTACACCTTC	CSAAQPGRIYGYTF
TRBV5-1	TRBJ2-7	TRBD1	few	TGCGCCAGCAGCTTGGCCGGGGACAGAATCGCCTACGAGCAGTACTTC	CASSLAGDRIAYEQYF
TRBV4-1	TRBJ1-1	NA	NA	TGCGCCAGCAGCCAAGATTGGGGCAGGGACGCGAACACTGAAGCTTTCTTT	CASSQDWGRDANTEAFF
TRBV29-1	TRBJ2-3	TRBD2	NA	TGCAGCGTTGAAGTGACTAGCGGGCTTGGGGATACGCAGTATTTT	CSVEVTSGLGDTQYF
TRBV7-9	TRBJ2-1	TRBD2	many	TGTGCCAGCATCCCGCCGGGACAGCGGAGTCTAGCGGGACCCTATGGGCAGTTCTTC	CASIPPGQRSLAGPYGQFF
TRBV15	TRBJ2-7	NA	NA	TGTGCCACCAGCCCTCGGGGTTACGAGCAGTACTTC	CATSPRGYEQYF
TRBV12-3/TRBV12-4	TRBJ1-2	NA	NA	TGTGCCAGTACGGAAGAAAACATCTATGGCTACACCTTC	CASTEENIYGYTF
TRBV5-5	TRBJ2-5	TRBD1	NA	TGTGCCAGCAGCTCACCGGGACAGCAAGAGACCCAGTACTTC	CASSSPGQQETQYF
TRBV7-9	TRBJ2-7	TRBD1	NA	TGTGCCAGCAGCCCCACGACAGGGAACTACGAGCAGTACTTC	CASSPTTGNYEQYF
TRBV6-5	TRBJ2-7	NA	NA	TGTGCCAGCAGTCCGACGGAATCCTACGAGCAGTACTTC	CASSPTESYEQYF
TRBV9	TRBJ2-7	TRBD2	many	TGTGCCAGCAGCGAGGCTAGCGGGACGAGCTCCTACGAGCAGTACTTC	CASSEASGTSSYEQYF
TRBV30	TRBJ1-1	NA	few	TGTGCCTGGAGGGAGTCCGCGATGGCGAACACTGAAGCTTTCTTT	CAWRESAMANTEAFF
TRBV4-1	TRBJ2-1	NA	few	TGCGCCAGCAGCCAAGAATTAGGAGGGGGCTCCTACAATGAGCAGTTCTTC	CASSQELGGGSYNEQFF
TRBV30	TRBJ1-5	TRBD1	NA	TGTGCCTGGAGTGTAGGACAGGGTGGCAATCAGCCCCAGCATTTT	CAWSVGQGGNQPQHF
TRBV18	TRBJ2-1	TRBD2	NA	TGTGCCAGCTCACCAAGCGCTAGCGGGTACAATGAGCAGTTCTTC	CASSPSASGYNEQFF
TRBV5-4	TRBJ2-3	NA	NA	TGTGCCAGCAGCGACAAGAGGACAGATACGCAGTATTTT	CASSDKRTDTQYF
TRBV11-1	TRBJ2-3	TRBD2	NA	TGTGCCAGCAGCTTAGCGATTACGGTAGTAGCGGGAGGTCAAGCGGCAGATACGCAGTATTTT	CASSLAITVVAGGQAADTQYF
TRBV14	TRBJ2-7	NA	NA	TGTGCCAGCAGCCAAGATGACATCGAGCAGTACTTC	CASSQDDIEQYF
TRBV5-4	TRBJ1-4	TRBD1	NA	TGTGCCAGCAGCCAACACCGGGACAGGGGGCGGGCTAATGAAAAACTGTTTTTT	CASSQHRDRGRANEKLFF
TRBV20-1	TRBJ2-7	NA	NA	TGCAGTGCCCTGAGAAGGCAATCCTACGAGCAGTACTTC	CSALRRQSYEQYF
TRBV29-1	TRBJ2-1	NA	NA	TGCAGCGTTCAGGGGGCTAGCGGAAGGGGGAATGAGCAGTTCTTC	CSVQGASGRGNEQFF
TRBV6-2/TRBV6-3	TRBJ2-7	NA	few	TGTGCCAGCAGTTACGTGAACGAGCAGTACTTC	CASSYVNEQYF
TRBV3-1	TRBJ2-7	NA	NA	TGTGCCAGCAGGGGGCTACTTTACGCGCAGTACTTC	CASRGLLYAQYF
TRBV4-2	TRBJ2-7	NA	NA	TGTGCCAGCAGCCAAGCAGGCTTAGGGCATAACTCCTACGAGCAGTACTTC	CASSQAGLGHNSYEQYF
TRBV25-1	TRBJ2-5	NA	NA	TGTGCCAGCAGTGCACAGGGTTCCCAGTACTTC	CASSAQGSQYF
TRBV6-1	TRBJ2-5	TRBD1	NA	TGTGCCAGCAGTGAAAGGGGGTACGAGGGGGCTCGGGAGACCCAGTACTTC	CASSERGYEGARETQYF
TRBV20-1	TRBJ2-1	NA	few	TGCAGTGCTCGATCCATTGAGCAGTTCTTC	CSARSIEQFF
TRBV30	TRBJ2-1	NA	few	TGTGCCTGGAGTGTTTCCAATGAGCAGTTCTTC	CAWSVSNEQFF
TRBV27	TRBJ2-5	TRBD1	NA	TGTGCCAGCAGACAGGGGGCGCATCAAGAGACCCAGTACTTC	CASRQGAHQETQYF
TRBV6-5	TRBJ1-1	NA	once	TGTGCCAGCAGTTTTGCGGCCACAGGAGACACTGAAGCTTTCTTT	CASSFAATGDTEAFF
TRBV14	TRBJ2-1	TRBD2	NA	TGTGCCAGCAGCCAAGACACGCTAGCGGGAGGTTGGTTCCATGAGCAGTTCTTC	CASSQDTLAGGWFHEQFF
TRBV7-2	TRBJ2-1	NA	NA	TGTGCCAGCAGCGTGGTGAGAGTCGATGAGCAGTTCTTC	CASSVVRVDEQFF
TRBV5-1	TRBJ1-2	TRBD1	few	TGCGCCAGCACCGGGACAGGGGGAGGCTATGGCTACACCTTC	CASTGTGGGYGYTF
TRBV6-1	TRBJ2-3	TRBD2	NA	TGTGCCAGCAGATGGGGACTAGCGGGAGGGGGCACAGATACGCAGTATTTT	CASRWGLAGGGTDTQYF
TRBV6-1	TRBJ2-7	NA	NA	TGTGCCAGCAGTGAATTCCTCGGGCCAACTTACGAGCAGTACTTC	CASSEFLGPTYEQYF
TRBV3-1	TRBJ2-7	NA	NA	TGTGCCAGCAGCTTCCGGGACGGGAGCTCCTACGAGCAGTACTTC	CASSFRDGSSYEQYF
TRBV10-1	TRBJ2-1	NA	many	TGCGCCAGCAGTGATGAGAACGGGGCCTACAATGAGCAGTTCTTC	CASSDENGAYNEQFF
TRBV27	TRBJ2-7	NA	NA	TGTGCCAGCAGGGGCAGGGTCGACGAGCAGTACTTC	CASRGRVDEQYF
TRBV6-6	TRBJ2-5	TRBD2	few	TGTGCCAGCACCTACATGGGGGGGAGTGATTCAGAGACCCAGTACTTC	CASTYMGGSDSETQYF
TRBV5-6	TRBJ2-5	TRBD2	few	TGTGCCAGCAGCCTACTAAGGACTAGCGGGCACCAAGAGACCCAGTACTTC	CASSLLRTSGHQETQYF
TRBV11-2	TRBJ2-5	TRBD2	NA	TGTGCCAGCAGCGGGGCTGGGGGGGCCCAGTACTTC	CASSGAGGAQYF
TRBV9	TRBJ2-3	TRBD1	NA	TGTGCCAGCAGCGTAACGGGACAGGGACCAGATACGCAGTATTTT	CASSVTGQGPDTQYF
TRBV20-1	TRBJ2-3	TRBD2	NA	TGCAGTGCTAGAGACCGACTAGCGGGAGTTCGCGCAGATACGCAGTATTTT	CSARDRLAGVRADTQYF
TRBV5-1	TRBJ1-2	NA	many	TGCGCCAGCCGTAAGGAGCCCACAGCTGGCTACACCTTC	CASRKEPTAGYTF
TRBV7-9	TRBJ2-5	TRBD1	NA	TGTGCCAGTTCAACAGGGGGCGAAGAGACCCAGTACTTC	CASSTGGEETQYF
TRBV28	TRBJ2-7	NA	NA	TGTGCCAGCAGTTTACGGCCTATATACGAGCAGTACTTC	CASSLRPIYEQYF
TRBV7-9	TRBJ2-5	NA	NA	TGTGCCAGCAGCTCCTCGGACTACACGTATGAGCAGTACTTC	CASSSSDYTYEQYF
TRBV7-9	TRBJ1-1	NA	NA	TGTGCCAGCAGCTTAGCGGGAGGGGTGACTGAAGCTTTCTTT	CASSLAGGVTEAFF
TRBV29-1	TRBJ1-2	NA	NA	TGCAGCGTTGAAGGTGAGGGGCGAGGATATGGCTACACCTTC	CSVEGEGRGYGYTF
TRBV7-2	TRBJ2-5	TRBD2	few	TGTGCCAGCAGCTCGGGACTAGCTGTAGAGACCCAGTACTTC	CASSSGLAVETQYF